This TCR beta chain was obtained from a study of shared clonotypes between healthy human individuals. In the naive CD8 group, cells lacked CD45RO and were positively selected for CCR7, so terminally differentiated effector memory CD45RA+ cells were left out. Germline CDR1 SQVTM, CDR2 ANQGSEA. CDR3 length: 12 amino acids. V was cut by 7 bases and J by 2 bases, with 12 bases left in between. Some 30,000 T cell genomes, or about 0.2 ug DNA, went into the sorted-subset replicate PCRs. Some clones are missing from TCRdb's copy, which holds only in-frame ones; the method was immunoSEQ multiplex PCR. Among under 2,000,000 clones listed, 85% to 95% were seen once.

The rearrangement joins TRBV29-1 to TRBJ2-7; D is possibly TRBD2 (6 bases). Sequenced material: naive CD8+ T cells sorted from blood. This TCR came from a man between 18 and 29 years old in good health. The chain's CDR3 is CSAGAGTYEQYF. The CDR3 nucleotides read TGCAGCGCCGGAGCGGGCACCTACGAGCAGTACTTC.